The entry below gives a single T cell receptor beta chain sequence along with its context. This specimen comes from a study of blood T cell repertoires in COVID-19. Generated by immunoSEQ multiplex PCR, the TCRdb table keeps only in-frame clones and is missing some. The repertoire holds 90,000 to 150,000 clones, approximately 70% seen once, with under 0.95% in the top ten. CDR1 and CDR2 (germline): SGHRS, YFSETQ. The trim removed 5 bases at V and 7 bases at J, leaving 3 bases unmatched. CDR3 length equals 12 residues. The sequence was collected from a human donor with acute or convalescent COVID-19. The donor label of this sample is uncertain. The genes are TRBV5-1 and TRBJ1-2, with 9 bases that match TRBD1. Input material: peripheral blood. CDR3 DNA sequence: TGCGCCAGCAGTGACAGGGGGGCTGGCTACACCTTC. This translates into CASSDRGAGYTF.